Listed below are T cell receptor beta chains from one sample, sequenced in a study of blood T cell repertoires in COVID-19. Assay: immunoSEQ multiplex PCR; the TCRdb copy retains only in-frame clones and omits some. The sample records about 200,000 clones, roughly 85% being singletons. Sequenced sample: PBMCs or T cells enriched from blood (not recorded which). These receptors originate from a man between 35 and 55 years old who had recovered from COVID-19. Both conserved end residues are part of each CDR3. The D gene is left open where the match is weak. The size of a clone is reported for some rows only, either as once, few or many, or as a class for expanded clones.

J gene: TRBJ2-1; D gene: .; V gene: TRBV7-2; clone size: .; CDR3 length: 15; CDR3 protein: CASSVPGQTRNEQFF; CDR3 DNA: TGTGCCAGCAGCGTCCCCGGACAGACCCGGAATGAGCAGTTCTTC
J gene: TRBJ2-1; D gene: .; V gene: TRBV2; clone size: .; CDR3 length: 14; CDR3 protein: CASSTVSSYNEQFF; CDR3 DNA: TGTGCCAGCAGTACGGTGAGCTCCTACAATGAGCAGTTCTTC
J gene: TRBJ2-5; D gene: .; V gene: TRBV7-6; clone size: once; CDR3 length: 13; CDR3 protein: CASSLGSQETQYF; CDR3 DNA: TGTGCCAGCAGCTTAGGCAGCCAAGAGACCCAGTACTTC
J gene: TRBJ2-2; D gene: .; V gene: TRBV18; clone size: few; CDR3 length: 14; CDR3 protein: CASSPSSNTGELFF; CDR3 DNA: TGTGCCAGCTCACCTTCTAGCAACACCGGGGAGCTGTTTTTT
J gene: TRBJ2-5; D gene: .; V gene: TRBV2; clone size: once; CDR3 length: 12; CDR3 protein: CASRTNQETQYF; CDR3 DNA: TGTGCCAGCAGGACAAACCAAGAGACCCAGTACTTC
J gene: TRBJ1-2; D gene: TRBD1; V gene: TRBV6-6; clone size: .; CDR3 length: 17; CDR3 protein: CASSPGTGGRTFYGYTF; CDR3 DNA: TGTGCCAGCAGTCCCGGGACAGGGGGCCGAACATTCTATGGCTACACCTTC
J gene: TRBJ1-4; D gene: TRBD1; V gene: TRBV5-8; clone size: .; CDR3 length: 17; CDR3 protein: CASSLDGTGTKNEKLFF; CDR3 DNA: TGTGCCAGCAGCCTGGACGGGACAGGAACTAAAAATGAAAAACTGTTTTTT
J gene: TRBJ1-1; D gene: TRBD1; V gene: TRBV28; clone size: .; CDR3 length: 16; CDR3 protein: CASNNIQGGAWTEAFF; CDR3 DNA: TGTGCCAGCAACAATATTCAAGGGGGCGCGTGGACTGAAGCTTTCTTT
J gene: TRBJ1-6; D gene: .; V gene: TRBV11-2; clone size: few; CDR3 length: 15; CDR3 protein: CASSLFNSRGSPLHF; CDR3 DNA: TGTGCCAGCAGCTTGTTTAACAGCCGGGGGTCACCCCTCCACTTT
J gene: TRBJ2-1; D gene: .; V gene: TRBV28; clone size: .; CDR3 length: 18; CDR3 protein: CASRRGQSGLASYNEQFF; CDR3 DNA: TGTGCCAGCAGGAGGGGACAGTCAGGCCTAGCGTCCTACAATGAGCAGTTCTTC
J gene: TRBJ1-1; D gene: TRBD1; V gene: TRBV4-1; clone size: .; CDR3 length: 15; CDR3 protein: CASRYPDRLNTEAFF; CDR3 DNA: TGCGCCAGCCGCTATCCGGACAGGCTGAACACTGAAGCTTTCTTT
J gene: TRBJ1-2; D gene: .; V gene: TRBV5-5; clone size: .; CDR3 length: 16; CDR3 protein: CASSRRTADTNYGYTF; CDR3 DNA: TGTGCCAGCAGCAGACGGACAGCGGATACTAACTATGGCTACACCTTC
J gene: TRBJ1-5; D gene: TRBD1; V gene: TRBV19; clone size: .; CDR3 length: 14; CDR3 protein: CASTTGFGNQPQHF; CDR3 DNA: TGTGCCAGCACGACAGGGTTTGGCAATCAGCCCCAGCATTTT
J gene: TRBJ1-6; D gene: .; V gene: TRBV30; clone size: .; CDR3 length: 16; CDR3 protein: CAWINPGFGYNSPLHF; CDR3 DNA: TGTGCCTGGATAAACCCGGGGTTCGGCTATAATTCACCCCTCCACTTT
J gene: TRBJ1-1; D gene: TRBD1; V gene: TRBV2; clone size: .; CDR3 length: 14; CDR3 protein: CASRQDRARSEAFF; CDR3 DNA: TGTGCCAGCAGGCAGGACAGGGCTAGGAGTGAAGCTTTCTTT
J gene: TRBJ1-4; D gene: TRBD1; V gene: TRBV20-1; clone size: once; CDR3 length: 14; CDR3 protein: CSASTGTANEKLFF; CDR3 DNA: TGCAGTGCTAGTACCGGGACAGCGAATGAAAAACTGTTTTTT
J gene: TRBJ2-7; D gene: TRBD1; V gene: TRBV2; clone size: .; CDR3 length: 15; CDR3 protein: CAIPGTGQGAREQYF; CDR3 DNA: TGTGCCATCCCCGGAACCGGACAGGGGGCGCGGGAGCAGTACTTC
J gene: TRBJ1-3; D gene: TRBD1; V gene: TRBV3-1/TRBV3-2; clone size: .; CDR3 length: 15; CDR3 protein: CASSQQTGPGNTIYF; CDR3 DNA: TGTGCCAGCAGCCAACAGACAGGGCCTGGAAACACCATATATTTT
J gene: TRBJ1-3; D gene: .; V gene: TRBV6-1; clone size: .; CDR3 length: 15; CDR3 protein: CASSEAGGSGNTIYF; CDR3 DNA: TGTGCCAGCAGTGAAGCGGGGGGGTCTGGAAACACCATATATTTT
J gene: TRBJ2-7; D gene: TRBD1; V gene: TRBV30; clone size: .; CDR3 length: 14; CDR3 protein: CAWKRGSGGVEQYF; CDR3 DNA: TGTGCCTGGAAACGTGGGTCAGGGGGCGTCGAGCAGTACTTC
J gene: TRBJ2-3; D gene: TRBD2; V gene: TRBV2; clone size: .; CDR3 length: 15; CDR3 protein: CASRGSGRARDTQYF; CDR3 DNA: TGTGCCAGCAGGGGTAGCGGGAGGGCCAGAGATACGCAGTATTTT
J gene: TRBJ2-1; D gene: TRBD2; V gene: TRBV7-8; clone size: .; CDR3 length: 20; CDR3 protein: CASTLSWTSGPESSYNEQFF; CDR3 DNA: TGTGCCAGCACCCTTTCCTGGACTAGCGGGCCTGAGAGCTCCTACAATGAGCAGTTCTTC
J gene: TRBJ2-6; D gene: .; V gene: TRBV28; clone size: .; CDR3 length: 16; CDR3 protein: CASSLNDRAGANVLTF; CDR3 DNA: TGTGCCAGCAGTTTGAATGACAGAGCTGGGGCCAACGTCCTGACTTTC
J gene: TRBJ2-5; D gene: TRBD2; V gene: TRBV6-1; clone size: medium-sized; CDR3 length: 15; CDR3 protein: CASSELAGGQETQYF; CDR3 DNA: TGTGCCAGCAGTGAACTAGCGGGAGGCCAAGAGACCCAGTACTTC
J gene: TRBJ1-3; D gene: TRBD1; V gene: TRBV7-9; clone size: once; CDR3 length: 15; CDR3 protein: CASSSDRAPGNTIYF; CDR3 DNA: TGTGCCAGCAGCTCCGACAGGGCTCCTGGAAACACCATATATTTT
J gene: TRBJ2-7; D gene: TRBD1; V gene: TRBV24-1; clone size: .; CDR3 length: 16; CDR3 protein: CATSATSGTGTHEQYF; CDR3 DNA: TGTGCCACCAGTGCCACCTCCGGGACAGGGACACACGAGCAGTACTTC
J gene: TRBJ1-2; D gene: TRBD1; V gene: TRBV28; clone size: .; CDR3 length: 15; CDR3 protein: CASSLAYRTGRGYTF; CDR3 DNA: TGTGCCAGCAGTTTGGCGTATCGGACAGGCCGGGGCTACACCTTC
J gene: TRBJ2-3; D gene: TRBD1; V gene: TRBV5-1; clone size: .; CDR3 length: 15; CDR3 protein: CASSFGTGSTDTQYF; CDR3 DNA: TGCGCCAGCAGCTTTGGGACAGGGAGCACAGATACGCAGTATTTT
J gene: TRBJ2-2; D gene: TRBD1; V gene: TRBV2; clone size: .; CDR3 length: 16; CDR3 protein: CASSEVGTANTGELFF; CDR3 DNA: TGTGCCAGCAGTGAGGTGGGGACAGCGAACACCGGGGAGCTGTTTTTT
J gene: TRBJ1-3; D gene: TRBD1; V gene: TRBV5-1; clone size: .; CDR3 length: 15; CDR3 protein: CASSLSGGSGNTIYF; CDR3 DNA: TGCGCCAGCAGCTTGTCAGGGGGCTCTGGAAACACCATATATTTT
J gene: TRBJ2-7; D gene: .; V gene: TRBV3-1/TRBV3-2; clone size: .; CDR3 length: 14; CDR3 protein: CASSHWGVPREQYF; CDR3 DNA: TGTGCCAGCAGCCATTGGGGAGTTCCCCGCGAGCAGTACTTC
J gene: TRBJ2-2; D gene: .; V gene: TRBV24-1; clone size: .; CDR3 length: 14; CDR3 protein: CATSDFGRAGELFF; CDR3 DNA: TGTGCCACCAGTGATTTCGGCAGGGCCGGGGAGCTGTTTTTT
J gene: TRBJ2-5; D gene: TRBD1; V gene: TRBV2; clone size: .; CDR3 length: 14; CDR3 protein: CASSVRQGQETQYF; CDR3 DNA: TGTGCCAGCAGTGTTCGACAGGGCCAAGAGACCCAGTACTTC
J gene: TRBJ1-2; D gene: .; V gene: TRBV23-1; clone size: .; CDR3 length: 14; CDR3 protein: CASSTGLLNYGYTF; CDR3 DNA: TGCGCCAGCAGTACAGGGTTACTAAACTATGGCTACACCTTC
J gene: TRBJ1-4; D gene: .; V gene: TRBV28; clone size: .; CDR3 length: 14; CDR3 protein: CASSSTGKREKLFF; CDR3 DNA: TGTGCCAGCAGTTCAACAGGGAAACGGGAAAAACTGTTTTTT
J gene: TRBJ2-7; D gene: TRBD2; V gene: TRBV7-3; clone size: .; CDR3 length: 14; CDR3 protein: CASSGLAGTYEQYF; CDR3 DNA: TGTGCCAGCAGCGGACTAGCGGGCACCTACGAGCAGTACTTC
J gene: TRBJ2-4; D gene: TRBD1; V gene: TRBV11-2; clone size: .; CDR3 length: 15; CDR3 protein: CASSPDRGHLNIQYF; CDR3 DNA: TGTGCCAGCAGCCCCGACAGGGGGCATTTGAACATTCAGTACTTC
J gene: TRBJ2-1; D gene: .; V gene: TRBV9; clone size: .; CDR3 length: 12; CDR3 protein: CASSVIADEQFF; CDR3 DNA: TGTGCCAGCAGCGTAATTGCGGATGAGCAGTTCTTC
J gene: TRBJ1-3; D gene: .; V gene: TRBV12-3/TRBV12-4; clone size: .; CDR3 length: 13; CDR3 protein: CASSWGRGNTIYF; CDR3 DNA: TGTGCCAGCAGTTGGGGCAGGGGAAACACCATATATTTT
J gene: TRBJ1-6; D gene: .; V gene: TRBV6-5; clone size: .; CDR3 length: 14; CDR3 protein: CASSYPGRDSPLHF; CDR3 DNA: TGTGCCAGCAGTTACCCAGGCAGGGATTCACCCCTCCACTTT
J gene: TRBJ2-5; D gene: TRBD2; V gene: TRBV3-1/TRBV3-2; clone size: .; CDR3 length: 14; CDR3 protein: CASSLGTSQETQYF; CDR3 DNA: TGTGCCAGCAGCCTGGGGACTAGTCAGGAGACCCAGTACTTC
J gene: TRBJ2-7; D gene: TRBD2; V gene: TRBV5-4; clone size: once; CDR3 length: 16; CDR3 protein: CASSLGQGSHRSGVYF; CDR3 DNA: TGTGCCAGCAGCTTGGGTCAGGGTTCGCATCGCAGCGGGGTATACTTC
J gene: TRBJ2-7; D gene: TRBD1; V gene: TRBV3-1/TRBV3-2; clone size: .; CDR3 length: 14; CDR3 protein: CASSQGQGTYEQYF; CDR3 DNA: TGTGCCAGCAGCCAGGGACAGGGGACGTACGAGCAGTACTTC